This passage covers 30 T cell receptor beta chains from one sample sequenced in a study of identifying expanded T cells in peripheral blood. Only in-frame clones appear in the TCRdb table, and some are missing; sequencing was by immunoSEQ multiplex PCR. The table has 100,000 to 150,000 clones, more than 80% seen once. Sequencing input: blood. These receptors all stem from a person aged 18 to 69 in good health.

This clone was seen only a few times. The V call is TRBV7-6, the J call TRBJ2-7, with unresolved D. From germline, CDR1 is SGHVS and CDR2 FNYEAQ. The V gene lost 8 bases and the J gene lost 2 bases, with 7 bases spanning the gap. This CDR3 contains 11 residues. The CDR3 region is CASGPTYEQYF. For the CDR3, the DNA is TGTGCCAGCGGGCCAACCTACGAGCAGTACTTC. The variable domain in full, with the rest retrieved from reference TRBV7-6 and TRBJ2-7, is GAGVSQSPRYKVTKRGQDVALRCDPISGHVSLYWYRQALGQGPEFLTYFNYEAQQDKSGLPNDRFSAERPEGSISTLTIQRTEQRDSAMYRCASGPTYEQYFGPGTRLTVT.

The rearrangement links TRBV5-1 to TRBJ2-2, with TRBD1 matching 7 bases. J gave up 2 bases and V 4 bases, and 5 bases lay outside the gene matches. The length of the CDR3 is 15 residues. The V gene's germline CDR1 is SGHRS and CDR2 YFSETQ. CDR3 in DNA: TGCGCCAGCAGCCGGGACAGCCCTAACACCGGGGAGCTGTTTTTT. Translated: CASSRDSPNTGELFF.

The V and J genes are TRBV7-9 and TRBJ1-2; a possible D gene is TRBD1 (6 bases). CDR3 length: 14 amino acids. Germline V lookup: CDR1 SEHNR, CDR2 FQNEAQ (reference sequence). Trimming removed 5 bases at V and 4 bases at J, with 14 bases between. The CDR3 DNA follows: TGTGCCAGCAGCGCCTGGGGGGGCACCTATGGCTACACCTTC. This codes for CASSAWGGTYGYTF.

Comments on this clone: The junction departs from germline at one end; a sequencing error may be responsible. This rearrangement joins TRBV4-3 to TRBJ2-1; D might be TRBD1 (6 bases). This CDR3 spans 12 amino acids. The germline V gene encodes CDR1 LGHNA and CDR2 YSLEER. The CDR3, as DNA: TGCGCCAGCAGCCAAGTGGGGGCTCACCAGGTCTTC. This encodes CASSQVGAHQVF.

In the case of this clone: Other nucleotide sequences from this sample produce the same CDR3. The V call is TRBV18, the J call TRBJ2-3; D is uncertain. The V end lost 3 bases, the J end lost 0 bases, and 4 bases lay between the germline ends. Germline assignment: CDR1 KGHSH and CDR2 LQKENI. The CDR3 extends over 13 amino acids. The CDR3 bases are TGTGCCAGCTCACCGCCGAGCACAGATACGCAGTATTTT. Protein: CASSPPSTDTQYF.

The genes are TRBV13 and TRBJ1-1, with 9 bases aligning to TRBD1. Germline V gene data show CDR1 as PRHDT and CDR2 as FYEKMQ (reference sequence). The trim removed 1 base at V and 7 bases at J, leaving 7 bases unmatched. The CDR3 covers 15 residues. The CDR3 region is CASSLAGTGSLEAFF. CDR3 coding DNA: TGTGCCAGCAGCTTAGCGGGGACAGGGTCTCTTGAAGCTTTCTTT. Complete variable domain (other parts from reference TRBV13 and TRBJ1-1): AAGVIQSPRHLIKEKRETATLKCYPIPRHDTVYWYQQGPGQDPQFLISFYEKMQSDKGSIPDRFSAQQFSDYHSELNMSSLELGDSALYFCASSLAGTGSLEAFFGQGTRLTVV.

This chain uses TRBV5-1 with TRBJ2-3, with D unresolved. Per germline, CDR1 SGHRS and CDR2 YFSETQ. Trimming removed 0 bases at V and 0 bases at J, with 11 bases between. The CDR3 is 16 amino acids. The CDR3 coding sequence is TGCGCCAGCAGCTTGGGGCCAGGTGCTAGCACAGATACGCAGTATTTT. Protein product: CASSLGPGASTDTQYF.

The V gene is TRBV19, the J gene TRBJ2-4; D possibly corresponds to TRBD2 (7 bases). Deletions cut 5 bases from V and 7 bases from J, with 18 bases between. The CDR3 extends over 15 amino acids. Germline lookup yields CDR1 LNHDA and CDR2 SQIVND (reference sequence). CDR3 loop: CASSSPGGRRNIQYF. DNA of the CDR3: TGTGCCAGTAGTTCCCCCGGGGGGCGAAGGAACATTCAGTACTTC. The complete variable domain, with remaining parts taken from reference TRBV19 and TRBJ2-4, reads DGGITQSPKYLFRKEGQNVTLSCEQNLNHDAMYWYRQDPGQGLRLIYYSQIVNDFQKGDIAEGYSVSREKKESFPLTVTSAQKNPTAFYLCASSSPGGRRNIQYFGAGTRLSVL.

The V call is TRBV9, the J call TRBJ1-3; D is perhaps TRBD1 (5 bases). The CDR3 length is 17 residues. The ends were cut back, 5 bases at V and 0 bases at J, with 18 bases in the middle. Germline loops: CDR1 SGDLS, CDR2 YYNGEE. In DNA, the CDR3 is TGTGCCAGCAGTGAAGCAACAGGTTCTGGCTCTGGAAACACCATATATTTT. Protein sequence: CASSEATGSGSGNTIYF.

This chain links TRBV2 with TRBJ1-3; D is possibly TRBD1 (5 bases). Germline V CDR1 and CDR2: SNHLY, FYNNEI. This CDR3 has 13 residues. The germline V and J ends were trimmed by 5 bases and 8 bases, with 13 bases remaining between them. The CDR3 nucleotides read TGTGCCAGCAGTCGGGACCCGCGGGACACCATATATTTT. This encodes CASSRDPRDTIYF.

The rearrangement joins TRBV7-9 to TRBJ2-3; D unresolved. This CDR3 has 12 residues. Germline CDR1 SEHNR, CDR2 FQNEAQ (reference sequence). Deletions cut 5 bases from V and 1 base from J, with 4 bases between. The DNA for the CDR3 is TGTGCCAGCAGCACCGGCACAGATACGCAGTATTTT. This sequence encodes CASSTGTDTQYF.

The chain carries TRBV10-1 and TRBJ2-7; 8 bases map to TRBD2. The CDR3 loop spans 13 amino acids. Germline assignment: CDR1 WNHNN and CDR2 SYGVQD (reference sequence). J gave up 2 bases and V 5 bases, and 2 bases lay outside the gene matches. CDR3 bases: TGCGCCAGCAGTTTAGCGGGGACCTACGAGCAGTACTTC. Residues: CASSLAGTYEQYF.

V and J are TRBV10-3 and TRBJ1-5; D is ambiguous. The CDR3 spans 13 residues. Germline V lookup: CDR1 ENHRY, CDR2 SYGVKD. V lost 7 bases, J lost 3 bases, and 10 bases lay in between. The CDR3 DNA is TGTGCCATCAACCGGGCCCCCAATCAGCCCCAGCATTTT. It codes for CAINRAPNQPQHF.

This sequence joins TRBV19 and TRBJ1-4; perhaps TRBD1 as D (5 bases). Germline-derived CDR1 and CDR2 are LNHDA and SQIVND (reference sequence). This CDR3 comprises 15 residues. V dropped 8 bases and J dropped 0 bases, with 13 bases sitting between them. The CDR3 DNA follows: TGTGCCAGTCTTGGACATTCTGCAACTAATGAAAAACTGTTTTTT. This encodes CASLGHSATNEKLFF.

V is TRBV9 and J is TRBJ2-7; D is uncertain. V lost 3 bases to trimming and J lost 6 bases, with 10 bases between them. In germline, CDR1 is SGDLS, CDR2 YYNGEE. The CDR3 has 12 amino acids. In nucleotides, the CDR3 is TGTGCCAGCAGCGCCCCAACTGGCGAGCAGTACTTC. Protein product: CASSAPTGEQYF.

This clone was seen just once. The chain links TRBV7-9 to TRBJ1-1; no definite D call. CDR3 size: 16 residues. V was shortened by 5 bases and J by 4 bases, with 20 bases between the two germline ends. CDR1 SEHNR and CDR2 FQNEAQ come from the germline V gene (reference sequence). Written as DNA, the CDR3 is TGTGCCAGCAGCCCCCTTCGCGGGCGGAGGTTCACTGAAGCTTTCTTT. It yields the protein CASSPLRGRRFTEAFF.

The chain couples TRBV25-1 to TRBJ1-5; D is ambiguous. The V gene's germline CDR1 is MGHDK and CDR2 SYGVNS. CDR3 length: 13 amino acids. V was shortened by 3 bases and J by 10 bases, with 13 bases between the two germline ends. CDR3 sequence (DNA): TGTGCCAGCAGTGAGTCAGACTTTGGACCCCAGCATTTT. Encoded protein: CASSESDFGPQHF.

V is TRBV9 and J is TRBJ1-2; D possibly corresponds to TRBD1 (5 bases). V lost 3 bases to trimming and J lost 6 bases, with 18 bases between them. The germline V gene has CDR1 SGDLS and CDR2 YYNGEE. The CDR3 length is 15 residues. The CDR3 nucleotides read TGTGCCAGCAGCGCAGGGACGCGGGGAATGGATGGCTACACCTTC. It yields the protein CASSAGTRGMDGYTF.

The rearrangement uses TRBV2 and TRBJ2-1; a weak D match, TRBD2 (6 bases). The CDR3 length is 12 residues. Germline loops: CDR1 SNHLY, CDR2 FYNNEI. Trimming pared 7 bases from V and 6 bases from J, leaving 10 bases between. This chain's CDR3 is CASKAGGNEQFF. CDR3 DNA sequence: TGTGCCAGCAAGGCCGGGGGCAATGAGCAGTTCTTC.

The chain couples TRBV11-2 to TRBJ1-4; tentatively, D is TRBD1 (6 bases). The germline CDR1 and CDR2 sequences are SGHAT and FQNNGV. CDR3 length: 15 residues. Trimming took off 5 bases at V and 8 bases at J, with 18 bases between the two ends. CDR3 coding DNA: TGTGCCAGCAGCAGTGACAGGCCCCTGGTCGAAAAACTGTTTTTT. Its translation: CASSSDRPLVEKLFF.

CDR3 amino acids: CASSLSGAVNEKLFF. CDR3 sequence (DNA): TGCGCCAGCAGCTTATCAGGGGCCGTTAATGAAAAACTGTTTTTT. The V and J genes are TRBV5-1 and TRBJ1-4; D might be TRBD1 (6 bases). Per the germline V gene, CDR1 is SGHRS and CDR2 is YFSETQ. CDR3 length: 15 amino acids. Trimming took 2 bases from V and 4 from J, leaving 12 bases between them.

This clone occurred a few times. The V and J genes are TRBV2 and TRBJ1-5, with D possibly TRBD1 on 5 matching bases. CDR1 is SNHLY, CDR2 FYNNEI, per germline. This CDR3 region has 15 residues. Trimming shortened V by 2 bases and J by 4 bases, and 12 bases separated the two germline ends. CDR3 bases: TGTGCCAGCAGTGAATTCGCGGGGGGGAATCAGCCCCAGCATTTT. It codes for CASSEFAGGNQPQHF.

V is TRBV11-2 and J is TRBJ2-2; D unresolved. V lost 0 bases, J lost 6 bases, and 5 bases lay in between. There are 13 residues in the CDR3. CDR1 is SGHAT and CDR2 is FQNNGV in the germline V gene. The CDR3 loop reads CASSLDSPGELFF. The CDR3 DNA reads TGTGCCAGCAGCTTAGATTCGCCCGGGGAGCTGTTTTTT. Supplemented by reference TRBV11-2 and TRBJ2-2, the full variable domain reads EAGVAQSPRYKIIEKRQSVAFWCNPISGHATLYWYQQILGQGPKLLIQFQNNGVVDDSQLPKDRFSAERLKGVDSTLKIQPAKLEDSAVYLCASSLDSPGELFFGEGSRLTVL.

The gene calls are TRBV11-2 and TRBJ1-6; D gene unclear. Per germline, CDR1 SGHAT and CDR2 FQNNGV. The CDR3 is 15 amino acids. The ends were cut back, 1 base at V and 9 bases at J, with 13 bases in the middle. Written as DNA, the CDR3 is TGTGCCAGCAGCTTAGGGAGCACTACCCCTTCACCCCTCCACTTT. Its protein product is CASSLGSTTPSPLHF.

The V and J genes are TRBV10-3 and TRBJ2-7; perhaps TRBD1 as D (6 bases). Germline V gene data show CDR1 as ENHRY and CDR2 as SYGVKD. Trimming took off 11 bases at V and 2 bases at J, with 19 bases between the two ends. This CDR3 spans 14 amino acids. The DNA for the CDR3 is TGTGCCTCAGCCGGGACAAAGAACCCCTACGAGCAGTACTTC. It specifies CASAGTKNPYEQYF.

The chain links TRBV7-9 to TRBJ2-7; D is undetermined. V was shortened by 5 bases and J by 9 bases, with 14 bases between the two germline ends. The CDR3 has 12 residues. Per germline, CDR1 SEHNR and CDR2 FQNEAQ (reference sequence). The DNA for the CDR3 is TGTGCCAGCAGCCCTCCCTACACCGGGCAGTACTTC. Amino acids: CASSPPYTGQYF.

This chain links TRBV7-2 with TRBJ1-2; no definite D call. Between the trimmed V and J ends, which lost 5 bases and 4 bases, there was a span of 14 bases. From germline, CDR1 is SGHTA and CDR2 FQGNSA. The CDR3 is 14 residues long. The CDR3 here is CASSASSVLYGYTF. CDR3 bases: TGTGCCAGCAGCGCTTCGTCGGTCCTCTATGGCTACACCTTC.

This sequence joins TRBV29-1 and TRBJ1-2; weak D call: TRBD1 (5 bases). Trimming stripped 3 bases from V and 5 bases from J, with 16 bases between. The germline V gene has CDR1 SQVTM and CDR2 ANQGSEA. CDR3 length: 14 residues. The CDR3 here is CSVEGGEQPYGYTF. CDR3 nucleotide sequence: TGCAGCGTTGAGGGGGGGGAGCAGCCTTATGGCTACACCTTC.

The J gene is TRBJ2-7, the V gene TRBV11-2, with D perhaps assigned TRBD1 or TRBD2 (5 bases each). Germline assignment: CDR1 SGHAT and CDR2 FQNNGV. The CDR3 is made up of 16 amino acids. V lost 4 bases and J 3 bases, leaving 19 bases between the germline ends. CDR3 protein: CASSSYPQGPNYEQYF. The CDR3 nucleotides read TGTGCCAGCAGCTCTTACCCCCAGGGACCGAACTACGAGCAGTACTTC.

The chain is built from TRBV30 and TRBJ2-3; 7 positions agree with TRBD2. With 5 bases clipped from V and 0 bases from J, the junction kept 2 bases outside the gene matches. The CDR3 runs 13 residues. The V gene's germline CDR1 is GTSNPN and CDR2 SVGIG (reference sequence). DNA of the CDR3: TGTGCCTGGGGGCGGGGGAGCACAGATACGCAGTATTTT. Translated: CAWGRGSTDTQYF.